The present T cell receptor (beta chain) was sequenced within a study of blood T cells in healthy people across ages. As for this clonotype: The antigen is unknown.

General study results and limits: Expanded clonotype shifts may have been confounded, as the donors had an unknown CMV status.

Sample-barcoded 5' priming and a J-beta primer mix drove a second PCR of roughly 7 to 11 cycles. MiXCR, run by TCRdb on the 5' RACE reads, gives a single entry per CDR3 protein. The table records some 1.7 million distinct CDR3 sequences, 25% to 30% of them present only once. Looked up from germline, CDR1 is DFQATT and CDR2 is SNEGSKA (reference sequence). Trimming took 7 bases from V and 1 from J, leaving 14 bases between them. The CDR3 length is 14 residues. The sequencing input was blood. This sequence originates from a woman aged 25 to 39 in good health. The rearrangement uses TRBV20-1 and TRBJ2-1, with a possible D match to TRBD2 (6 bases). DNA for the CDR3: TGCAGTGTTAACGGGAGAAGGTCCTACAATGAGCAGTTCTTC. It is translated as CSVNGRRSYNEQFF.